The 7 T cell receptor beta chains given below trace back to one sample, sequenced in a study of CD4 T cells in relation to SARS-CoV-2 and coronaviruses. These receptors are not linked to any known antigen. The repertoire was sequenced with immunoSEQ multiplex PCR; TCRdb's copy has only in-frame clones and lacks some. The sample holds tens of thousands of clones, approximately 82% seen once. Sequencing was done on a sample of naive CD4+ T cells from PBMCs, cultured in vitro. This sample's subset: naive CD4+ T cells isolated by negative enrichment. The receptors were sampled from an adult with COVID-19.

V is TRBV28 and J is TRBJ2-7, with D uncertain. Trimming took off 3 bases at V and 5 bases at J, with 8 bases between the two ends. The CDR3 totals 12 residues. Germline-derived CDR1 and CDR2 are MDHEN and SYDVKM. The DNA of the CDR3 is TGTGCCAGCAGTTTGACCTCAAACGAGCAGTACTTC. Translated, it gives CASSLTSNEQYF.

V and J are TRBV2 and TRBJ2-1; 7 bases align to TRBD2. Germline V lookup: CDR1 SNHLY, CDR2 FYNNEI. V dropped 7 bases and J dropped 9; count of bases not matched to a gene: 15. This CDR3 has 15 amino acids. The CDR3 region is CASTEEGTTHREQFF. The CDR3 DNA reads as TGTGCCAGCACCGAAGAAGGGACTACCCACCGTGAGCAGTTCTTC.

This clone was counted between two and nine times. The chain is built from TRBV6-1 and TRBJ1-1; D remains unclear. CDR3 length: 15 amino acids. The V end was cut by 2 bases, the J end by 12 bases, with 22 bases between. CDR1 and CDR2 from the germline V gene are MNHNS and SASEGT. The CDR3 loop is CASSELVADISYSFF. The CDR3 nucleotides read TGTGCCAGCAGTGAATTAGTGGCAGATATCTCTTACTCTTTCTTT.

This clone has a handful of counts. The chain is built from TRBV27 and TRBJ1-1; 8 nucleotides line up with TRBD1. The V segment lost 11 bases and the J segment 1 base; nucleotides outside the gene matches: 3. The CDR3 is 12 residues long. Germline V gene sequence: CDR1 MNHEY, CDR2 SMNVEV (reference sequence). CDR3 DNA: TGTGCCGCCGGACAGGGGAACACTGAAGCTTTCTTT. This gives the protein CAAGQGNTEAFF.

V gene TRBV27 combines with J gene TRBJ1-1, with a weak D call TRBD1 (5 bases). Trimming shortened V by 9 bases and J by 3 bases, and 17 bases separated the two germline ends. There are 14 residues in the CDR3. Germline V gene lookup returns CDR1 MNHEY and CDR2 SMNVEV (reference sequence). The CDR3 nucleotides are TGTGCCAGTCGTATTCCAGGCAGGGACACTGAAGCTTTCTTT. It specifies CASRIPGRDTEAFF.

V gene TRBV12-3 or TRBV12-4 combines with J gene TRBJ2-7; D possibly corresponds to TRBD2 (6 bases). The V and J ends lost 6 bases and 5 bases respectively, with 11 bases between them. The CDR3 extends over 12 amino acids. The CDR3 protein is CASSRGDDEQYF. The CDR3, as DNA: TGTGCCAGCAGCCGCGGGGACGACGAGCAGTACTTC.

The V gene is TRBV5-4, the J gene TRBJ2-4; TRBD1 matches at 10 bases. The CDR3 length is 16 residues. Germline V CDR1 and CDR2: SGHNT, YYREEE (reference sequence). V lost 0 bases to trimming and J lost 3 bases; unmatched junction nucleotides: 3. In DNA, the CDR3 is TGTGCCAGCAGCTTGGGGCGGGACAGGGGCAAAAACATTCAGTACTTC. It codes for CASSLGRDRGKNIQYF.